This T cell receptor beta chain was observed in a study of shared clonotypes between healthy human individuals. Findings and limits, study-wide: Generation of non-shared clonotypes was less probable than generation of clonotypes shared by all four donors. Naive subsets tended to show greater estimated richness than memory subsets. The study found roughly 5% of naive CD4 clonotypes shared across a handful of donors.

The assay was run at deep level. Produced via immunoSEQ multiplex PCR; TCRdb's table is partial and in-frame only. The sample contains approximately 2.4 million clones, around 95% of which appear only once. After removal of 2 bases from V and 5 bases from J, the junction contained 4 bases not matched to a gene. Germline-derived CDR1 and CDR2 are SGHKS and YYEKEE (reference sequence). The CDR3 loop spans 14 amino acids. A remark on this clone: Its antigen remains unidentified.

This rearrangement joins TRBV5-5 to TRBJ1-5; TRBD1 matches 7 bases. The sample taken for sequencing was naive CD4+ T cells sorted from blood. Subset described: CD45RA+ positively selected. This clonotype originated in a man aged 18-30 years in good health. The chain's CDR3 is CASSFDRADQPQHF. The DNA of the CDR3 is TGTGCCAGCAGCTTCGACAGGGCAGATCAGCCCCAGCATTTT.